The following is a T cell receptor beta chain sequence with its context. Original data processing: From reference gene primer amplification, estimates of nucleated cell counts were derived. Some clones are missing from TCRdb's copy, which holds only in-frame ones; the method was immunoSEQ multiplex PCR. V and J calls and clone size are as listed in that table; D and trimming were resolved from the DNA. Of under 250,000 clones detected, approximately 82% appear once; the ten largest clones hold about 7.4%. The data derive from a study of blood T cell repertoires in COVID-19. Across the whole study: The samples span acute and convalescent COVID-19 from the United States, Italy and Spain. PBMCs, B-cell-depleted T cells, or T cells provided the cDNA or gDNA that made up the material.

V lost 2 bases and J 2 bases, leaving 13 bases between the germline ends. Germline V lookup: CDR1 MDHEN, CDR2 SYDVKM. The CDR3 loop spans 15 amino acids. The receptor was isolated from a woman in her fifties or sixties with acute or convalescent COVID-19. This chain uses TRBV28 with TRBJ2-7, with D possibly being TRBD2 (6 bases). The sequenced sample consisted of peripheral blood. The CDR3 region has the DNA TGTGCCAGCAGTTTAAGGGCGGGAATCACCTACGAGCAGTACTTC. Translation gives CASSLRAGITYEQYF. Full variable domain (outside the CDR3, taken from reference TRBV28 and TRBJ2-7): DVKVTQSSRYLVKRTGEKVFLECVQDMDHENMFWYRQDPGLGLRLIYFSYDVKMKEKGDIPEGYSVSREKKERFSLILESASTNQTSMYLCASSLRAGITYEQYFGPGTRLTVT.